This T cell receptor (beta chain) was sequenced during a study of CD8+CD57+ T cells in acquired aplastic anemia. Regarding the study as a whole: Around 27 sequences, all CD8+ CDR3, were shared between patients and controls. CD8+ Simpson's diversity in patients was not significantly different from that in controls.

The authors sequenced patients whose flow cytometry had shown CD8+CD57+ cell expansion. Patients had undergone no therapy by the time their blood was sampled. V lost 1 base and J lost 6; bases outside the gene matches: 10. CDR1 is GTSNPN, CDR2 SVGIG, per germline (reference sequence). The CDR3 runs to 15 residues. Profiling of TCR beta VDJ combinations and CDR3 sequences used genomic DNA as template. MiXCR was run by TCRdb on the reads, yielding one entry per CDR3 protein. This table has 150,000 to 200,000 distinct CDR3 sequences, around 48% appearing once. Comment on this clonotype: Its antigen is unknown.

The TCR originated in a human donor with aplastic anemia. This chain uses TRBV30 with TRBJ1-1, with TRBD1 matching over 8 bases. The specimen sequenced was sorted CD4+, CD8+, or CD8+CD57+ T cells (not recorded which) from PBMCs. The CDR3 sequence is CAWSGKGQGNAEAFF. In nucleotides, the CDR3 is TGTGCCTGGAGTGGAAAAGGACAGGGTAATGCTGAAGCTTTCTTT.